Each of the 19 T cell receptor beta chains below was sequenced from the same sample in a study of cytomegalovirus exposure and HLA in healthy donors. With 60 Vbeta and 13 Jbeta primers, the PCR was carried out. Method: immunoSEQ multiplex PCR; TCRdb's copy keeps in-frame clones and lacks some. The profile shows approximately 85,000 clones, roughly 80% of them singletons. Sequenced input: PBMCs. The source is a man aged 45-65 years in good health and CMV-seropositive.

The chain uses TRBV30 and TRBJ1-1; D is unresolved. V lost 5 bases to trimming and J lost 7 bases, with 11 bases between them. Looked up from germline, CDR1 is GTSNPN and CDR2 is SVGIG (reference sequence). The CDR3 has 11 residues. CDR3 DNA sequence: TGTGCCTGGGACTCGTTTGGTGAAGCTTTCTTT. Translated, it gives CAWDSFGEAFF. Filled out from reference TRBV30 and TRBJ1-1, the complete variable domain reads SQTIHQWPATLVQPVGSPLSLECTVEGTSNPNLYWYRQAAGRGLQLLFYSVGIGQISSEVPQNLSASRPQDRQFILSSKKLLLSDSGFYLCAWDSFGEAFFGQGTRLTVV.

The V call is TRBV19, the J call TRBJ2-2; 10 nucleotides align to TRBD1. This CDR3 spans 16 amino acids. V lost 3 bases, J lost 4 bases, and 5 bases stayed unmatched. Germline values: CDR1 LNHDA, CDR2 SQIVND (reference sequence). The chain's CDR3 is CASSIRTGGITGELFF. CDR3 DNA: TGTGCCAGTAGTATCAGGACAGGGGGAATCACCGGGGAGCTGTTTTTT.

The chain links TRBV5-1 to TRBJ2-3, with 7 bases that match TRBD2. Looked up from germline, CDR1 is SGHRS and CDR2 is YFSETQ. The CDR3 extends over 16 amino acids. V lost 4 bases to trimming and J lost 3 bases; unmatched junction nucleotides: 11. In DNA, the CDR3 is TGCGCCAGCAGCCTGAGAGCGGGAAGTGGTACAGATACGCAGTATTTT. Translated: CASSLRAGSGTDTQYF.

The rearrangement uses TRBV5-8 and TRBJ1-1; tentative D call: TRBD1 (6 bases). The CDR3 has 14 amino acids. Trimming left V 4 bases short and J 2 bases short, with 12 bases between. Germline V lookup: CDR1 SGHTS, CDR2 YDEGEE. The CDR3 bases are TGTGCCAGCAGCCCCGGACAGTCCAACACTGAAGCTTTCTTT. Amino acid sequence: CASSPGQSNTEAFF.

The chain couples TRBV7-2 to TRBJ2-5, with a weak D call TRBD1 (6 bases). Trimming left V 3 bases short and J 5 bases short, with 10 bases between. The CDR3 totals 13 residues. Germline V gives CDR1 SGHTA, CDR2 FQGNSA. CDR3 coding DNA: TGTGCCAGCAGCTTCAGGGGTGGGGAGACCCAGTACTTC. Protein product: CASSFRGGETQYF.

In nucleotides, the CDR3 is TGCGCCAGCAGGGAGGTGAACACGGAGTTTCTCGAGCAGTACTTC. It encodes CASREVNTEFLEQYF. The chain couples TRBV5-1 to TRBJ2-7, with D perhaps matching TRBD2 (5 bases). The CDR3 contains 15 residues. Trimming pared 5 bases from V and 6 bases from J, leaving 21 bases between. Germline CDR1 and CDR2: SGHRS and YFSETQ.

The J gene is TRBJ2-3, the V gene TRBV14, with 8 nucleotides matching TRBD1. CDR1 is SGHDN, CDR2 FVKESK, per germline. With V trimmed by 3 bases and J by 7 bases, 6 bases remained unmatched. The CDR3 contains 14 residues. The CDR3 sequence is CASSQWTGLHTQYF. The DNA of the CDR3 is TGTGCCAGCAGCCAGTGGACAGGGCTTCATACGCAGTATTTT. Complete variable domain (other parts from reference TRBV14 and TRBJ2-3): EAGVTQFPSHSVIEKGQTVTLRCDPISGHDNLYWYRRVMGKEIKFLLHFVKESKQDESGMPNNRFLAERTGGTYSTLKVQPAELEDSGVYFCASSQWTGLHTQYFGPGTRLTVL.

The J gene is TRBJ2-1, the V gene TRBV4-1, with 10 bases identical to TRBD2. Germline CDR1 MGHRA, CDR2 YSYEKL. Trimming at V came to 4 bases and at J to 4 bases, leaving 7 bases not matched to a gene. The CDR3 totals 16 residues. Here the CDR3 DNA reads TGCGCCAGCAGCCTACTCGGACTAGCGGCTTACAATGAGCAGTTCTTC. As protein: CASSLLGLAAYNEQFF.

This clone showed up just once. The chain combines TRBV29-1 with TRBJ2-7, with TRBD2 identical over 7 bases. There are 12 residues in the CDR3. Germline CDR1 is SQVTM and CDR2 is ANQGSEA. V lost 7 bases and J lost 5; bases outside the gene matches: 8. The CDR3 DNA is TGCAGCGCGGGGAGGGAGACCCACGAGCAGTACTTC. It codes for CSAGRETHEQYF.

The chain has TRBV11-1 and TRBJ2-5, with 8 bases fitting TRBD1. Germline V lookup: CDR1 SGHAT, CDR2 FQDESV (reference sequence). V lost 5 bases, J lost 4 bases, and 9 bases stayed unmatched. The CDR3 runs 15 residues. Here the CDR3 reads CASSPRDRQGETQYF. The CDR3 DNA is TGTGCCAGCAGCCCCCGGGACAGGCAAGGAGAGACCCAGTACTTC.

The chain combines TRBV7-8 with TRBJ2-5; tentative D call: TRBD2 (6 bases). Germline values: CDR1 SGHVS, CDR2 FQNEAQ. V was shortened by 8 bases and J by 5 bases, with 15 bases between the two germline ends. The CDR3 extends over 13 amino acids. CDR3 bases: TGTGCCAGCGAAACCCGGGGGACGGAGACCCAGTACTTC. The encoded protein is CASETRGTETQYF.

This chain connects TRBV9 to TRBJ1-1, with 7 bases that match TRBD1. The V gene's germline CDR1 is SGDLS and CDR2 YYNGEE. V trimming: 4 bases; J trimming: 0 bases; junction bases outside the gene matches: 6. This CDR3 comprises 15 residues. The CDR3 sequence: CASSRWDSMNTEAFF. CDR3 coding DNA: TGTGCCAGCAGCCGATGGGACAGCATGAACACTGAAGCTTTCTTT.

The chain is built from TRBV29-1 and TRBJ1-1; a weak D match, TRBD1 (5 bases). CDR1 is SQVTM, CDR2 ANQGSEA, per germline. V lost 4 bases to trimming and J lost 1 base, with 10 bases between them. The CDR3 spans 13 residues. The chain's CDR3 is CSVALGGNTEAFF. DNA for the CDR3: TGCAGCGTTGCCCTCGGGGGGAACACTGAAGCTTTCTTT.

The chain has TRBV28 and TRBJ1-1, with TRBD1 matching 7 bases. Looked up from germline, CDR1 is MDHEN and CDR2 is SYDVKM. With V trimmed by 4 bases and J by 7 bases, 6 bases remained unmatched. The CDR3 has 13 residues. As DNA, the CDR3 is TGTGCCAGCAGTTCGAGGGGGCAGATTGAAGCTTTCTTT. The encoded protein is CASSSRGQIEAFF. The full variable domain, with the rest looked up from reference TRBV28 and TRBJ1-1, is DVKVTQSSRYLVKRTGEKVFLECVQDMDHENMFWYRQDPGLGLRLIYFSYDVKMKEKGDIPEGYSVSREKKERFSLILESASTNQTSMYLCASSSRGQIEAFFGQGTRLTVV.

In DNA, the CDR3 is TGTGCCAGCAGCCCTGGCGGTGGCAATGAGCAGTTCTTC. Translation: CASSPGGGNEQFF. V and J are TRBV7-7 and TRBJ2-1; D is undetermined. Germline V gives CDR1 SSHAT, CDR2 FNYEAQ (reference sequence). The length of the CDR3 is 13 residues. Trimming removed 5 bases at V and 6 bases at J, with 11 bases between.

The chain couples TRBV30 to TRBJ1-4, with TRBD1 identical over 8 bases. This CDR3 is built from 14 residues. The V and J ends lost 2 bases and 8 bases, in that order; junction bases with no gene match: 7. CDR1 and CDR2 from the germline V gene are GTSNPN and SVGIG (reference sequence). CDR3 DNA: TGTGCCTGGAGTCAGGGACAGGCCGACGAAAAACTGTTTTTT. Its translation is CAWSQGQADEKLFF.

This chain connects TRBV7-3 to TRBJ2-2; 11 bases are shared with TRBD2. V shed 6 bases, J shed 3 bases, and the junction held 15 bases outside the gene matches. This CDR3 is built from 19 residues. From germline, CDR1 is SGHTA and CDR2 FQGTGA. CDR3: CASSPPGTSGQGDTGELFF. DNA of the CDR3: TGTGCCAGCAGTCCCCCCGGGACTAGCGGCCAGGGTGACACCGGGGAGCTGTTTTTT.

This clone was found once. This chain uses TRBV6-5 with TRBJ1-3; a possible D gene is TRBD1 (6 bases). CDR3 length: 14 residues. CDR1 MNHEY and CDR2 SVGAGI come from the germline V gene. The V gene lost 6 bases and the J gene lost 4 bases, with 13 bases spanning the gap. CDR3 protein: CASRKRGFGNTIYF. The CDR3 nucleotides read TGTGCCAGCAGGAAGAGGGGGTTCGGAAACACCATATATTTT.

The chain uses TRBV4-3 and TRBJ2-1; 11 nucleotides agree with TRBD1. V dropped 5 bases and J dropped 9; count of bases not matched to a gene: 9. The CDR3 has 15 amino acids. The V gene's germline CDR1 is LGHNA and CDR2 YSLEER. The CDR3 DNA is TGCGCCAGCAGCGCACCGGGACAGGGGGTAGCTGAGCAGTTCTTC. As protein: CASSAPGQGVAEQFF.